This T cell receptor (beta chain) was profiled in a study of long-term antiretroviral therapy in people with HIV. Findings and limits, study-wide: Subsequent to ART, diversity was augmented yet persisted below that of transplant donor controls.

Between the trimmed V and J ends, which lost 7 bases and 7 bases, there was a span of 10 bases. Germline CDR1 DFQATT, CDR2 SNEGSKA (reference sequence). The CDR3 length is 10 residues. Note on this clone: Antigen: not known.

Sequencing relied on immunoSEQ assay v3.0, run at survey level. Assay used: immunoSEQ multiplex PCR; TCRdb lists only in-frame clones, some missing. The table shows 23,000 or so clones, with 75% to 90% occurring only once. The rearrangement joins TRBV20-1 to TRBJ1-1; D is uncertain. This sequence was found in a man aged 25-45 years with HIV. Sequencing was performed on unsorted PBMCs, taken approximately 4.3 years after starting antiretroviral therapy. The CDR3 coding sequence is TGCAGTGTATGGGTGAGTGAAGCTTTCTTT. As protein: CSVWVSEAFF.